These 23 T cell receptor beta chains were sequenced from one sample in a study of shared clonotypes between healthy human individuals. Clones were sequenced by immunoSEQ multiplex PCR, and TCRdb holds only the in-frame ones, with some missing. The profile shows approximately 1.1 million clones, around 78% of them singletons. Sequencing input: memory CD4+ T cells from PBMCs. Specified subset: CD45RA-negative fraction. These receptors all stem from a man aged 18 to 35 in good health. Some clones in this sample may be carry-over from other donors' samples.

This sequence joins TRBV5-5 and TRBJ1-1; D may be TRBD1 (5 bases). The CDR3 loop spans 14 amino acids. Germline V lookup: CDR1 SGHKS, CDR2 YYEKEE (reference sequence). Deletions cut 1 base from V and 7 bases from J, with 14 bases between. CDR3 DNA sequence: TGTGCCAGCAGCTTGCGTAGGGGAGGAGGTGAAGCTTTCTTT. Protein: CASSLRRGGGEAFF. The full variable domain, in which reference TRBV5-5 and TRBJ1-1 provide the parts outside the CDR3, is DAGVTQSPTHLIKTRGQQVTLRCSPISGHKSVSWYQQVLGQGPQFIFQYYEKEERGRGNFPDRFSARQFPNYSSELNVNALLLGDSALYLCASSLRRGGGEAFFGQGTRLTVV.

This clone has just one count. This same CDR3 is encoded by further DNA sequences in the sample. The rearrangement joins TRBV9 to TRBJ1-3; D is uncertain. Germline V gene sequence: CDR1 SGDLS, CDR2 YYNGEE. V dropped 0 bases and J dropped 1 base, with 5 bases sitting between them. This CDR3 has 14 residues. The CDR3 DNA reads TGTGCCAGCAGCGTAGGAGTGTCTGGAAACACCATATATTTT. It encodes CASSVGVSGNTIYF.

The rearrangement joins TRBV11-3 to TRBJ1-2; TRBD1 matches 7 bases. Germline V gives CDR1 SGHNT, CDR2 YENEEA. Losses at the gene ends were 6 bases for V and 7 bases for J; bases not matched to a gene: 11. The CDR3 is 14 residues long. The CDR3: CASSATGETTGYTF. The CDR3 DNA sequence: TGTGCCAGCAGTGCTACAGGGGAAACCACTGGCTACACCTTC.

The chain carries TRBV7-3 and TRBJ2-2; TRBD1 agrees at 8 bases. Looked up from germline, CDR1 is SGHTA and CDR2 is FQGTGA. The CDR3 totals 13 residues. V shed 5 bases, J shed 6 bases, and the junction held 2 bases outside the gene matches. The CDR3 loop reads CASSKDRAGELFF. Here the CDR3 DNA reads TGTGCCAGCAGCAAGGACAGGGCCGGGGAGCTGTTTTTT.

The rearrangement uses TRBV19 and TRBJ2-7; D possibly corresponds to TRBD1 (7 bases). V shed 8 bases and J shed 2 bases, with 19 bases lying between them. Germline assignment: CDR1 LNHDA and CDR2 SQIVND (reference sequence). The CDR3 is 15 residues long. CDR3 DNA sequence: TGTGCCAGTCAAGCCCGCGGGACAGCCCCCTACGAGCAGTACTTC. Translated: CASQARGTAPYEQYF.

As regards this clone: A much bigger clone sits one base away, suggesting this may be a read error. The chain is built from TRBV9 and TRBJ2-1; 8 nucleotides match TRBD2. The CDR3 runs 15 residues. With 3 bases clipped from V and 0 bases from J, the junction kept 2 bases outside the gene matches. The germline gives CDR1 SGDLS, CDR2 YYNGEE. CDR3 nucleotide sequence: TGTGCCAGCAGCGAAAGCGGGAGCTCCTACAATGAGCAGTTCTTC. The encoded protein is CASSESGSSYNEQFF.

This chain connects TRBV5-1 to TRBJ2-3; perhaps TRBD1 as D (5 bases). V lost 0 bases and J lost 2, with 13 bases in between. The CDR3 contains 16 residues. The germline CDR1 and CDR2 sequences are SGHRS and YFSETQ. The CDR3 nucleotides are TGCGCCAGCAGCTTGGACAGCAGGGTGGTCACAGATACGCAGTATTTT. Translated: CASSLDSRVVTDTQYF.

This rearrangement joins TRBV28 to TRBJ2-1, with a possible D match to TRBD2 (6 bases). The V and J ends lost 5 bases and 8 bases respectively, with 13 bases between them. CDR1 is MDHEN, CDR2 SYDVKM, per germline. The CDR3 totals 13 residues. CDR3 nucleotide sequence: TGTGCCAGCAGTAGGAGGGTAGCCTATGAGCAGTTCTTC. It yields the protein CASSRRVAYEQFF.

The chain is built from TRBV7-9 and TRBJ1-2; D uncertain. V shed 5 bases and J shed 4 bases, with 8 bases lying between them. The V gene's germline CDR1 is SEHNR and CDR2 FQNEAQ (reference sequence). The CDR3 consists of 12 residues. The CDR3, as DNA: TGTGCCAGCAGCCGCGCGGGCTATGGCTACACCTTC. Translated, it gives CASSRAGYGYTF.

The CDR3 DNA follows: TGTGCCAGCACCCGAGGTGAAAAACTGTTTTTT. Amino acids: CASTRGEKLFF. The chain uses TRBV6-1 and TRBJ1-4; no reliable D call. From germline, CDR1 is MNHNS and CDR2 SASEGT. The CDR3 consists of 11 residues. Trimming pared 7 bases from V and 7 bases from J, leaving 7 bases between.

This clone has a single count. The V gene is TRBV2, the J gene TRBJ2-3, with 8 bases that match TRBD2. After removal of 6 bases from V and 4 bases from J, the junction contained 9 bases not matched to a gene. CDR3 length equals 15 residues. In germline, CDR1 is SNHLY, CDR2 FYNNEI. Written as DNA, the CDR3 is TGTGCCAGCAGAGATAGCGGGATTTCGGCAGATACGCAGTATTTT. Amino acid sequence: CASRDSGISADTQYF.

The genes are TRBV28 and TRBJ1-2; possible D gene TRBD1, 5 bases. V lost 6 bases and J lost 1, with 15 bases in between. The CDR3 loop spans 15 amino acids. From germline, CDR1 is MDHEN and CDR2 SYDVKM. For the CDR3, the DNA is TGTGCCAGCAGGTCCTTGGGGGGGGGTAACTATGGCTACACCTTC. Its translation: CASRSLGGGNYGYTF.

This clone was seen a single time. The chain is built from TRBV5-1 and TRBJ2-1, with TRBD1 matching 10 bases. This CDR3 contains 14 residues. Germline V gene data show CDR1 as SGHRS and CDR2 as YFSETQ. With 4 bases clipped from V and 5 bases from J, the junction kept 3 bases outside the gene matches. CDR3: CASSMGTGDNEQFF. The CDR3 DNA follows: TGCGCCAGCAGCATGGGGACAGGGGACAATGAGCAGTTCTTC.

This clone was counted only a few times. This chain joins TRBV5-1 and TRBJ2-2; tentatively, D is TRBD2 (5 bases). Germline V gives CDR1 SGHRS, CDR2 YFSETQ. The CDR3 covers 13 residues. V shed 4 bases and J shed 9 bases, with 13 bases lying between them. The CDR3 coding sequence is TGCGCCAGCAGCCCACTAGTGACCCGGGAGCTGTTTTTT. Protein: CASSPLVTRELFF.

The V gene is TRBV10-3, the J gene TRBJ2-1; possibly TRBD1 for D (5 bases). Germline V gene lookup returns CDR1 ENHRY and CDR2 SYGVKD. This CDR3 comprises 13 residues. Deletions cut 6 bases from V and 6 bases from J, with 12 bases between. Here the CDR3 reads CAISSTGPNEQFF. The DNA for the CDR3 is TGTGCCATCAGCTCAACAGGTCCCAATGAGCAGTTCTTC.

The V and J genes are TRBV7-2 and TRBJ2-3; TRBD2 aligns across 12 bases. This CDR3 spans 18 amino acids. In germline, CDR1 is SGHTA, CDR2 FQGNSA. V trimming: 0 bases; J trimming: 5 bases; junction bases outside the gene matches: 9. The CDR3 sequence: CASSLAVRLAGVQDTQYF. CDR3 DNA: TGTGCCAGCAGCTTAGCGGTGCGACTAGCGGGAGTGCAAGATACGCAGTATTTT. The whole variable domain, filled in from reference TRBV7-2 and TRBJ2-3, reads GAGVSQSPSNKVTEKGKDVELRCDPISGHTALYWYRQSLGQGLEFLIYFQGNSAPDKSGLPSDRFSAERTGGSVSTLTIQRTQQEDSAVYLCASSLAVRLAGVQDTQYFGPGTRLTVL.

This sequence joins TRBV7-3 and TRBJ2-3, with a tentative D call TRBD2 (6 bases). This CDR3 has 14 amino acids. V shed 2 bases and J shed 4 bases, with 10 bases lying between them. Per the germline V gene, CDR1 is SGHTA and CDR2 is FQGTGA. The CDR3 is CASSLYGSADTQYF. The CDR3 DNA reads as TGTGCCAGCAGCTTATACGGGAGCGCAGATACGCAGTATTTT. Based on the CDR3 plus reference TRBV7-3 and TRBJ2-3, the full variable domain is GAGVSQTPSNKVTEKGKYVELRCDPISGHTALYWYRQSLGQGPEFLIYFQGTGAADDSGLPNDRFFAVRPEGSVSTLKIQRTERGDSAVYLCASSLYGSADTQYFGPGTRLTVL.

The CDR3 DNA reads TGTGCCAGCAGCCCATTCGGGGTAATGAACACTGAAGCTTTCTTT. Amino acid sequence: CASSPFGVMNTEAFF. The chain carries TRBV7-2 and TRBJ1-1; D call uncertain. The CDR3 is 15 residues long. Germline-derived CDR1 and CDR2 are SGHTA and FQGNSA. Between the trimmed V and J ends, which lost 5 bases and 0 bases, there was a span of 13 bases.

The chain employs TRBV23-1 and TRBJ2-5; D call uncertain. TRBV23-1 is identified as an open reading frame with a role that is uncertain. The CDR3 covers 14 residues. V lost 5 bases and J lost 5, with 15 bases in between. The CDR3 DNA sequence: TGCGCCAGCAGTGGGGTCAGGAGAGGTGAGACCCAGTACTTC. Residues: CASSGVRRGETQYF.

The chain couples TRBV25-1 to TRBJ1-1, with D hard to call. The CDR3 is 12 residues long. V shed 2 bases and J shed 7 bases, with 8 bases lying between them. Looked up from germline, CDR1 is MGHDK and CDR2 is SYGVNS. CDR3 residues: CASSEIGSEAFF. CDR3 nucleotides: TGTGCCAGCAGTGAAATCGGAAGTGAAGCTTTCTTT. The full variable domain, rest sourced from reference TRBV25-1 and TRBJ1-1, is EADIYQTPRYLVIGTGKKITLECSQTMGHDKMYWYQQDPGMELHLIHYSYGVNSTEKGDLSSESTVSRIRTEHFPLTLESARPSHTSQYLCASSEIGSEAFFGQGTRLTVV.

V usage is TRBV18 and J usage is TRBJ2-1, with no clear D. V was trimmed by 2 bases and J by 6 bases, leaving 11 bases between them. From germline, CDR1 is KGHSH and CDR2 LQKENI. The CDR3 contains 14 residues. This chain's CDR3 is CASSPMASFNEQFF. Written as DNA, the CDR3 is TGTGCCAGCTCACCAATGGCCAGCTTCAATGAGCAGTTCTTC.

The CDR3: CASSPTSQGAVGTEAFF. Here the CDR3 DNA reads TGTGCCAGCTCACCGACGTCGCAGGGGGCAGTGGGCACTGAAGCTTTCTTT. The rearrangement links TRBV18 to TRBJ1-1, with 8 bases aligning to TRBD1. V gave up 3 bases and J gave up 4 bases; unmatched junction bases: 13. CDR1 KGHSH and CDR2 LQKENI come from the germline V gene. The CDR3 totals 17 residues.

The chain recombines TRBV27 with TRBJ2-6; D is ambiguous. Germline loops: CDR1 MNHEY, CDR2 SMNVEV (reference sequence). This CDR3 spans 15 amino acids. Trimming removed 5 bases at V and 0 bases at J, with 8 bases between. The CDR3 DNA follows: TGTGCCAGCAGTCCCCTGGGCTCTGGGGCCAACGTCCTGACTTTC. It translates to CASSPLGSGANVLTF.